Listed here are 14 T cell receptor beta chains from one sample, sequenced in a study of blood T cell repertoires in COVID-19. TCRdb's table, derived via immunoSEQ multiplex PCR, lists solely in-frame clones and lacks some. The sample holds approximately 92,000 clones, about three quarters seen once. Specimen: peripheral blood. These receptors all stem from a man over 45 who had recovered from COVID-19.

The V and J genes are TRBV3-1 (or the pseudogene TRBV3-2) and TRBJ2-5; possibly TRBD2 for D (6 bases). CDR1 and CDR2 from the germline V gene are LGHDT and YNNKEL (reference sequence). Trimming removed 3 bases from V and 3 bases from J, with 8 bases in between. The CDR3 has 13 amino acids. CDR3 nucleotide sequence: TGTGCCAGCAGCCACTGGGGGGAAGAGACCCAGTACTTC. It is translated as CASSHWGEETQYF.

This clone came up a few times. The V call is TRBV6-5, the J call TRBJ2-7, with TRBD2 identical over 7 bases. Germline CDR1 reads MNHEY; CDR2 reads SVGAGI. J lost 4 bases, V lost 5 bases, and 2 bases had no gene match. The CDR3 is made up of 12 amino acids. CDR3 DNA sequence: TGTGCCAGCAGTCTGGGGGGGTACGAGCAGTACTTC. Its protein product is CASSLGGYEQYF.

This clone has more than one count but fewer than ten. The V and J genes are TRBV15 and TRBJ1-5, with 8 bases matching TRBD1. The J segment lost 6 bases and the V segment lost 2 bases, leaving 9 bases of the junction unmatched. The CDR3 contains 16 residues. Germline loops: CDR1 LNHNV, CDR2 YYDKDF (reference sequence). The CDR3, as DNA: TGTGCCACCAGCAGACACGACAGGGGAGGGGCTCAGCCCCAGCATTTT. Amino acids: CATSRHDRGGAQPQHF. Full variable domain (outside the CDR3, taken from reference TRBV15 and TRBJ1-5): DAMVIQNPRYQVTQFGKPVTLSCSQTLNHNVMYWYQQKSSQAPKLLFHYYDKDFNNEADTPDNFQSRRPNTSFCFLDIRSPGLGDTAMYLCATSRHDRGGAQPQHFGDGTRLSIL.

For the CDR3, the DNA is TGTGCCTGCCCCGGGACAGGGGGCGGTCAGGGCTATGGCTACACCTTC. Translating gives CACPGTGGGQGYGYTF. The chain employs TRBV30 and TRBJ1-2, with 12 nucleotides matching TRBD1. V was clipped by 6 bases and J by 4 bases; unmatched bases: 12. Germline assignment: CDR1 GTSNPN and CDR2 SVGIG (reference sequence). This CDR3 has 16 amino acids.

The rearrangement joins TRBV19 to TRBJ1-4, with D maybe TRBD1 (5 bases). The ends were cut back, 5 bases at V and 5 bases at J, with 15 bases in the middle. The germline V gene has CDR1 LNHDA and CDR2 SQIVND (reference sequence). The CDR3 has 15 amino acids. This CDR3 is CASSGAHGFNEKLFF. The CDR3 DNA reads TGTGCCAGTAGTGGGGCGCACGGATTCAATGAAAAACTGTTTTTT.

This clone showed up just once. The chain joins TRBV2 to TRBJ2-7; D unclear. This CDR3 region has 14 residues. CDR1 SNHLY and CDR2 FYNNEI come from the germline V gene. Trimming removed 6 bases from V and 1 base from J, with 13 bases in between. The DNA of the CDR3 is TGTGCCAGCAGATACCCGACTCGATCCTACGAGCAGTACTTC. It is translated as CASRYPTRSYEQYF. Complete variable domain (other parts from reference TRBV2 and TRBJ2-7): EPEVTQTPSHQVTQMGQEVILRCVPISNHLYFYWYRQILGQKVEFLVSFYNNEISEKSEIFDDQFSVERPDGSNFTLKIRSTKLEDSAMYFCASRYPTRSYEQYFGPGTRLTVT.

This chain connects TRBV3-1 (or the pseudogene TRBV3-2) to TRBJ2-5, with 8 nucleotides matching TRBD1. The CDR3 is 15 amino acids. J was trimmed by 4 bases and V by 1 base; bases with no gene match: 5. The germline gives CDR1 LGHDT, CDR2 YNNKEL (reference sequence). The CDR3 is CASSQGTGFGETQYF. The CDR3 DNA reads TGTGCCAGCAGCCAAGGGACAGGGTTTGGAGAGACCCAGTACTTC.

This chain joins TRBV28 and TRBJ2-3; D might be TRBD1 (5 bases). Germline V gene sequence: CDR1 MDHEN, CDR2 SYDVKM. This CDR3 region has 14 residues. V gave up 10 bases and J gave up 0 bases, with 14 bases separating them. This chain's CDR3 is CAIRGRVSTDTQYF. The CDR3 coding sequence is TGTGCCATAAGGGGCAGGGTAAGCACAGATACGCAGTATTTT.

This clone was seen just once. The rearrangement uses TRBV30 and TRBJ2-7, with 14 bases aligning to TRBD2. J gave up 3 bases and V 3 bases, and 4 bases lay outside the gene matches. The germline V gene encodes CDR1 GTSNPN and CDR2 SVGIG (reference sequence). This CDR3 comprises 15 residues. In nucleotides, the CDR3 is TGTGCCTGGAGCCCGGGACTAGCGGGGGTCTACGAGCAGTACTTC. Its protein product is CAWSPGLAGVYEQYF.

This clone appeared a few times. The chain has TRBV5-8 and TRBJ2-7; possible D gene TRBD2, 5 bases. CDR1 and CDR2 (germline): SGHTS, YDEGEE. The CDR3 loop spans 15 amino acids. V gave up 0 bases and J gave up 2 bases, with 12 bases separating them. The CDR3 bases are TGTGCCAGCAGCTTGGGAGGCGGGTCCCCCTACGAGCAGTACTTC. Its translation: CASSLGGGSPYEQYF.

This chain links TRBV27 with TRBJ2-2; 8 bases fit TRBD1. There are 15 residues in the CDR3. Germline V CDR1 and CDR2: MNHEY, SMNVEV (reference sequence). Trimming removed 8 bases from V and 1 base from J; junction bases left unmatched: 6. The CDR3, as DNA: TGTGCCAGCCGTACCGGGACAGGGAACACCGGGGAGCTGTTTTTT. This codes for CASRTGTGNTGELFF.

On this clone itself: Other DNA sequences in the same sample also yield this CDR3. This rearrangement joins TRBV5-1 to TRBJ2-2; 9 nucleotides align to TRBD2. The CDR3 has 16 residues. Unmatched junction bases numbered 3, after V lost 3 bases and J lost 0 bases. Germline assignment: CDR1 SGHRS and CDR2 YFSETQ. The CDR3 nucleotides are TGCGCCAGCAGCTCGGGACTAGCAGCGAACACCGGGGAGCTGTTTTTT. This encodes CASSSGLAANTGELFF.

The V call is TRBV7-2, the J call TRBJ2-7; TRBD1 agrees at 12 bases. The ends lost 0 bases at V and 3 bases at J; junction bases unmatched: 6. CDR3 length: 17 amino acids. CDR1 and CDR2 (germline): SGHTA, FQGNSA. The CDR3 spells CASSLAGQGAKNYEQYF. In DNA form, the CDR3 reads TGTGCCAGCAGCTTAGCGGGACAGGGGGCGAAAAACTACGAGCAGTACTTC.

This clone occurred a few times. The chain uses TRBV3-1 (or the pseudogene TRBV3-2) and TRBJ1-1; possible D gene TRBD1, 5 bases. The germline CDR1 and CDR2 sequences are LGHDT and YNNKEL (reference sequence). V dropped 0 bases and J dropped 1 base, with 15 bases sitting between them. The CDR3 has 17 residues. The CDR3 DNA reads TGTGCCAGCAGCCAAGAGTTTACAGGCCGGGCGAACACTGAAGCTTTCTTT. This codes for CASSQEFTGRANTEAFF.